The rows below give T cell receptor beta chains drawn from one sample of a study of PD-L1 blockade in urothelial cancer. Assay: immunoSEQ multiplex PCR; the TCRdb copy retains only in-frame clones and omits some. This sample yields tens of thousands of clones, of which roughly 90% are seen a single time; approximately 4.5% belongs to the top ten. The sequences come from PBMCs, collected around atezolizumab (anti-PD-L1) treatment. Source of these receptors: a man in his 70s with urothelial cancer. Both conserved end residues are part of each CDR3. D genes are given only for firm matches. Only some rows state a clone size, as once, few, many or a class for expanded clones.

d_gene,j_gene,abundance,v_gene,len,CDR3nt,CDR3aa
NA,TRBJ2-1,NA,TRBV6-1,16,TGTGCCAGCAGTGAAGCGGGGCCATTACGTGCAAATGAGCAGTTCTTC,CASSEAGPLRANEQFF
NA,TRBJ1-1,NA,TRBV28,14,TGTGCCAGCAGTTTACCGGGAAAGAACACTGAAGCTTTCTTT,CASSLPGKNTEAFF
NA,TRBJ1-2,NA,TRBV10-2,14,TGCGCCAGCGCAGGGCAGGGACTTAACTATGGCTACACCTTC,CASAGQGLNYGYTF
NA,TRBJ2-5,NA,TRBV11-2,13,TGTGCCAGCAGCTTAGGAGGAGTCGAGACCCAGTACTTC,CASSLGGVETQYF
TRBD2,TRBJ2-1,NA,TRBV29-1,14,TGCAGCGTCTTTAGCGGGAGGGACAACAATGAGCAGTTCTTC,CSVFSGRDNNEQFF
NA,TRBJ2-1,few,TRBV5-1,14,TGCGCCAGCAGCAACGGCGGAGAGTACAATGAGCAGTTCTTC,CASSNGGEYNEQFF
TRBD2,TRBJ2-2,NA,TRBV28,17,TGTGCCAGCAGTTTTATAGCGGGAGGGCCGAACACCGGGGAGCTGTTTTTT,CASSFIAGGPNTGELFF
NA,TRBJ1-1,NA,TRBV7-9,13,TGTGCCAGCAGCTTAACAGGGCCGGTTGAAGCTTTCTTT,CASSLTGPVEAFF
TRBD2,TRBJ2-7,NA,TRBV10-1,18,TGCGCCAGCAGTGAGTCGAGACTAGCGGGAGGATATGCGAGCGAGCAGTACTTC,CASSESRLAGGYASEQYF
NA,TRBJ1-5,many,TRBV15,15,TGTGCCACCAGCAGAGATGGTCGGGTGACCGGGCCCCAGCATTTT,CATSRDGRVTGPQHF
NA,TRBJ2-1,NA,TRBV5-1,13,TGCGCCAGCAGCTTTTTCGCGGACAATGAGCAGTTCTTC,CASSFFADNEQFF
TRBD1,TRBJ2-5,NA,TRBV9,15,TGTGCCAGCAGCGTAGGACAGGGTATTGGGGAGACCCAGTACTTC,CASSVGQGIGETQYF
NA,TRBJ2-7,NA,TRBV28,12,TGTGCCAGCAGTCCCAGTCCCTACGAGCAGTACTTC,CASSPSPYEQYF
TRBD2,TRBJ2-1,NA,TRBV9,16,TGTGCCAGCAGCCCCCACGGGACTAGCGGGATCAATGAGCAGTTCTTC,CASSPHGTSGINEQFF
NA,TRBJ2-2,NA,TRBV7-3,14,TGTGCCAGCAGCTTATTGCCTATCCGGGGGGAGCTGTTTTTT,CASSLLPIRGELFF
NA,TRBJ1-5,NA,TRBV28,16,TGTGCCAGCACCCCGGCTGGGGGCGGCCGCAATCAGCCCCAGCATTTT,CASTPAGGGRNQPQHF
NA,TRBJ1-2,NA,TRBV10-3,13,TGTGCCATCAGTGAGTCAGGCGGGCATGGCTACACCTTC,CAISESGGHGYTF
NA,TRBJ2-1,NA,TRBV2,17,TGTGCCAGCAGTGAAACATTCGTGGAGAGCTCCTACAATGAGCAGTTCTTC,CASSETFVESSYNEQFF
NA,TRBJ2-1,NA,TRBV30,10,TGTGCCTGGAGTGTTCGGGAGCAGTTCTTC,CAWSVREQFF
NA,TRBJ2-7,NA,TRBV6-1,15,TGTGCCAGCAGTGAAAGCGGGTTCTTCTCCTACGAGCAGTACTTC,CASSESGFFSYEQYF
TRBD1,TRBJ2-7,NA,TRBV19,14,TGTGCCAGTAGTTCCGGGACAGGGGTCTACGAGCAGTACTTC,CASSSGTGVYEQYF
TRBD2,TRBJ2-3,NA,TRBV9,15,TGTGCCAGCAGCGTAGCGTGGGAGGGCCGGGATACGCAGTATTTT,CASSVAWEGRDTQYF
TRBD2,TRBJ2-3,NA,TRBV5-1,15,TGCGCCAGCAGCGCGGGACTACAAGACACAGATACGCAGTATTTT,CASSAGLQDTDTQYF
TRBD1,TRBJ1-5,once,TRBV27,14,TGTGCCAGCAGACAGACAGGGACCAATCAGCCCCAGCATTTT,CASRQTGTNQPQHF
TRBD1,TRBJ2-5,NA,TRBV11-2,15,TGTGCCAGCAGCCCCTGGACAGGTCAGGAGGAGACCCAGTACTTC,CASSPWTGQEETQYF
NA,TRBJ2-2,NA,TRBV5-4,14,TGTGCCAGCAGCTTGGGGGGCGACACCGGGGAGCTGTTTTTT,CASSLGGDTGELFF
NA,TRBJ1-1,NA,TRBV29-1,11,TGCAGCGTTGGGAGACGTCCTGAAGCTTTCTTT,CSVGRRPEAFF
NA,TRBJ2-1,NA,TRBV30,12,TGTGCCCGACAGCTATTAAACAATGAGCAGTTCTTC,CARQLLNNEQFF
NA,TRBJ1-2,NA,TRBV10-3,16,TGTGCCATCAGTGAGCAACTCGGGCAGGGGATATATGGCTACACCTTC,CAISEQLGQGIYGYTF
TRBD1,TRBJ2-1,NA,TRBV11-2,12,TGTGCCAGCCGGCCAGGGGGCAGTGAGCAGTTCTTC,CASRPGGSEQFF
TRBD2,TRBJ2-7,NA,TRBV6-6,16,TGTGCCAGCAGTTACGGGGCTTCTTCGGGGGGCTACGAGCAGTACTTC,CASSYGASSGGYEQYF
TRBD1,TRBJ1-2,once,TRBV27,16,TGTGCCAGCAGTTCTACCGTACTCCGGGACAGTTATGGCTACACCTTC,CASSSTVLRDSYGYTF